This entry is about one T cell receptor (beta chain). Naive CD45RA+ and memory CD45RA-negative subsets were split from CD4+ cells. The data were obtained in a study of shared clonotypes between healthy human individuals. 200 to 250 ng DNA, 25,000 to 30,000 T cell genomes, went into each sorted-subset replicate PCR. TCRdb keeps only in-frame clones here, not all; method: immunoSEQ multiplex PCR. The sample lists some 2.3 million clones, 85% to 95% occurring once. The TCR sequence derives from a man aged 18 to 30 in good health. Some clones in this sample may be carry-over from other donors' samples. The sequencing input was naive CD4+ T cells from PBMCs. Subset defined: CD45RA+ positively selected.

CDR3 in amino acids: CASSFDRGEWNTEAFF. As DNA, the CDR3 is TGTGCCAGCAGCTTCGACAGGGGCGAATGGAACACTGAAGCTTTCTTT. The chain is built from TRBV5-8 and TRBJ1-1, with TRBD1 matching 8 bases. Germline CDR1 is SGHTS and CDR2 is YDEGEE. The ends lost 2 bases at V and 1 base at J; junction bases unmatched: 7. The CDR3 runs 16 residues.